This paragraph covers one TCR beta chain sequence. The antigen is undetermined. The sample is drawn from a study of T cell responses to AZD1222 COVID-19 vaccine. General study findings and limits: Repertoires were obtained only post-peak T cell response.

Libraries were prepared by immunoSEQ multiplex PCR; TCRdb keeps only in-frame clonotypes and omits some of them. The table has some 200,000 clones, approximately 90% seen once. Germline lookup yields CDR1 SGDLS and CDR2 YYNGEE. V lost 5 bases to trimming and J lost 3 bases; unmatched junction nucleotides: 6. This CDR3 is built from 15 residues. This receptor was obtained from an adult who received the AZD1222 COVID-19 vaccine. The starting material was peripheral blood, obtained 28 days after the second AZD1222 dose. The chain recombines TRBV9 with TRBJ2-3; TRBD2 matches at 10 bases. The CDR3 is CASSDTSGITDTQYF. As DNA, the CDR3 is TGTGCCAGCAGTGATACTAGCGGGATAACAGATACGCAGTATTTT. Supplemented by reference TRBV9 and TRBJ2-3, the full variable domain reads DSGVTQTPKHLITATGQRVTLRCSPRSGDLSVYWYQQSLDQGLQFLIQYYNGEERAKGNILERFSAQQFPDLHSELNLSSLELGDSALYFCASSDTSGITDTQYFGPGTRLTVL.